Listed below are T cell receptor beta chains from one sample, sequenced in a study of long-term antiretroviral therapy in people with HIV. Assay used: immunoSEQ multiplex PCR; TCRdb lists only in-frame clones, some missing. The sample includes 8,400 or so clones, roughly 84% of them seen just once. The source was unsorted PBMCs, collected 0.3 years before starting antiretroviral therapy. These receptors came from a man under 40 with HIV. Each CDR3 is given with its conserved first and last residue.

v_call: TRBV5-1
j_call: TRBJ1-2
cdr3_aa: CASSLETEDYGYTF

v_call: TRBV15
j_call: TRBJ2-3
cdr3_aa: CATSRGGSDTQYF

v_call: TRBV2
j_call: TRBJ2-3
cdr3_aa: CASSTTSGHRGVTDTQYF

v_call: TRBV6-1
j_call: TRBJ2-7
cdr3_aa: CASSDSYEQYF

v_call: TRBV6-5
j_call: TRBJ2-7
cdr3_aa: CASSSPRDRVDEQYF

v_call: TRBV18
j_call: TRBJ1-1
cdr3_aa: CASSPDRADTEAFF

v_call: TRBV5-1
j_call: TRBJ2-7
cdr3_aa: CASSLVPTPRQGLVSYEQYF

v_call: TRBV7-2
j_call: TRBJ2-4
cdr3_aa: CASSPGTNGNIQYF

v_call: TRBV11-2
j_call: TRBJ2-2
cdr3_aa: CASSHDGTDGELFF

v_call: TRBV28
j_call: TRBJ2-3
cdr3_aa: CASSARLAGGHQRSSTDTQYF

v_call: TRBV28
j_call: TRBJ1-1
cdr3_aa: CASTLPSRNTEAFF

v_call: TRBV6-1
j_call: TRBJ2-5
cdr3_aa: CASSGTRGSVETQYF

v_call: TRBV10-3
j_call: TRBJ1-2
cdr3_aa: CAISEQGANYGYTF

v_call: TRBV10-3
j_call: TRBJ2-2
cdr3_aa: CAGGRAPINTGELFF

v_call: TRBV5-4
j_call: TRBJ2-1
cdr3_aa: CASNPGKGGYNEQFF

v_call: TRBV4-3
j_call: TRBJ1-1
cdr3_aa: CASSPGQGFEAFF

v_call: TRBV27
j_call: TRBJ1-3
cdr3_aa: CATPRGGEGNTIYF

v_call: TRBV7-8
j_call: TRBJ2-2
cdr3_aa: CASSDSRALTGELFF

v_call: TRBV7-9
j_call: TRBJ2-5
cdr3_aa: CASSIPGQQETQYF

v_call: TRBV2
j_call: TRBJ1-2
cdr3_aa: CASSVQGRSGYTF

v_call: TRBV7-3
j_call: TRBJ2-1
cdr3_aa: CASSPEGSYNEQFF

v_call: TRBV29-1
j_call: TRBJ2-7
cdr3_aa: CSVEDGEREQYF

v_call: TRBV9
j_call: TRBJ2-4
cdr3_aa: CASSPSSGAKNIQYF

v_call: TRBV4-1
j_call: TRBJ1-5
cdr3_aa: CASSQAASHDQPQHF

v_call: TRBV6-5
j_call: TRBJ1-6
cdr3_aa: CASRITWDSPLHF

v_call: TRBV28
j_call: TRBJ1-2
cdr3_aa: CAGSGDYGYTF

v_call: TRBV10-2
j_call: TRBJ2-2
cdr3_aa: CASSELSSSGGELFF